This T cell receptor (beta chain) was sequenced in a study of T cells after somatic rescue of genetic block. This table comes from immunoSEQ multiplex PCR, and its TCRdb copy is limited to in-frame clones, with some not included. The table shows roughly 92,000 clones, with about 87% occurring only once. The CDR3 totals 14 residues. V was cut by 0 bases and J by 10 bases, with 15 bases left in between. Germline CDR1 reads SGHRS; CDR2 reads YFSETQ. The sequence derives from a woman between 18 and 29 years old. The chain is built from TRBV5-1 and TRBJ2-3; maybe TRBD1 (6 bases). The sequencing input was peripheral blood mononuclear cells (PBMCs). In DNA, the CDR3 is TGCGCCAGCAGCTTGGCTTCGGACAGAACGGCGCAGTATTTT. It translates to CASSLASDRTAQYF.